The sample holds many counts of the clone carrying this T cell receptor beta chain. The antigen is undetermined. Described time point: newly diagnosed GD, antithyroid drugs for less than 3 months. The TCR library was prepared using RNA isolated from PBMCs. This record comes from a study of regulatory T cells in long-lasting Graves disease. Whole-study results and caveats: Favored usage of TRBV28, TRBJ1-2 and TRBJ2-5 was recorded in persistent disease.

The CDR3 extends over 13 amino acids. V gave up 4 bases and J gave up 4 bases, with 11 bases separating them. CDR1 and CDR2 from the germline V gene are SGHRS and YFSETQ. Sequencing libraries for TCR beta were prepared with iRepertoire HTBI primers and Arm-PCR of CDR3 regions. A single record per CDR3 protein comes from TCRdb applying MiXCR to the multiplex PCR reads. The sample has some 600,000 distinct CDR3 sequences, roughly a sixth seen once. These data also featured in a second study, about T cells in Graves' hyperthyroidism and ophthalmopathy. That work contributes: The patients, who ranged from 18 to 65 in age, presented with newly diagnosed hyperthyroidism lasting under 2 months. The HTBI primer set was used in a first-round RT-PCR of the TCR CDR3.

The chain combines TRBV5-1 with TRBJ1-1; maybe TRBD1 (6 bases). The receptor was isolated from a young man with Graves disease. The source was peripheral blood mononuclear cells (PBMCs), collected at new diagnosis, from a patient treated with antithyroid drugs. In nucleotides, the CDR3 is TGCGCCAGCAGCCAGGGGTTTGGCACTGAAGCTTTCTTT. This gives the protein CASSQGFGTEAFF.